What follows are 18 T cell receptor beta chains derived from one specimen sequenced in a study of CD8 T cells in Susac syndrome. An amount of RNA that ranged from roughly 0.45 to 1 ug was reverse transcribed with random hexamers. TCRdb re-derived calls from the immunoSEQ multiplex PCR reads in MiXCR, one entry per CDR3 protein. The profile shows about 120,000 distinct CDR3 sequences, about 95% of them singletons. Sequencing was carried out using CD4+ T cells from PBMCs. These receptors were taken from a human donor in good health.

The chain recombines TRBV6-4 with TRBJ2-3; TRBD2 might be the D (5 bases). Germline V lookup: CDR1 MRHNA, CDR2 SNTAGT. The CDR3 spans 14 residues. V lost 0 bases and J lost 4, with 8 bases in between. DNA of the CDR3: TGTGCCAGCAGTGACTCGGCTAGCCCAGATACGCAGTATTTT. The encoded protein is CASSDSASPDTQYF.

The rearrangement uses TRBV20-1 and TRBJ2-7; 11 bases line up with TRBD2. Germline lookup yields CDR1 DFQATT and CDR2 SNEGSKA (reference sequence). CDR3 size: 13 residues. V trimming: 7 bases; J trimming: 7 bases; junction bases outside the gene matches: 9. CDR3 DNA sequence: TGCAGTGTCCCACTAGCGGGAGCGGGAGAGCAGTACTTC. Translation gives CSVPLAGAGEQYF.

For the CDR3, the DNA is TGCAGCGCCGGGGGGGTCCAAGAGACCCAGTACTTC. This codes for CSAGGVQETQYF. The chain joins TRBV29-1 to TRBJ2-5, with 8 bases that match TRBD2. The germline gives CDR1 SQVTM, CDR2 ANQGSEA. This CDR3 is 12 amino acids long. V gave up 7 bases and J gave up 1 base; unmatched junction bases: 2.

The chain is built from TRBV18 and TRBJ2-7; TRBD2 matches 12 bases. Germline CDR1 is KGHSH and CDR2 is LQKENI. This CDR3 contains 13 residues. The V segment lost 3 bases and the J segment 7 bases; nucleotides outside the gene matches: 1. CDR3 DNA sequence: TGTGCCAGCTCACCTGGACTAGCGGGAGAGCAGTACTTC. Its translation: CASSPGLAGEQYF.

The chain uses TRBV30 and TRBJ2-3; 7 bases agree with TRBD2. Germline lookup yields CDR1 GTSNPN and CDR2 SVGIG (reference sequence). The CDR3 contains 14 residues. The V and J ends lost 2 bases and 13 bases, in that order; junction bases with no gene match: 15. CDR3: CAWSNQASGSKKYF. CDR3 DNA: TGTGCCTGGAGTAATCAAGCTAGCGGCTCCAAGAAGTATTTT. The complete variable domain, with remaining parts taken from reference TRBV30 and TRBJ2-3, reads SQTIHQWPATLVQPVGSPLSLECTVEGTSNPNLYWYRQAAGRGLQLLFYSVGIGQISSEVPQNLSASRPQDRQFILSSKKLLLSDSGFYLCAWSNQASGSKKYFGPGTRLTVL.

This sequence joins TRBV29-1 and TRBJ2-7; D remains ambiguous. This CDR3 has 13 amino acids. The V end was cut by 6 bases, the J end by 3 bases, with 15 bases between. Germline V lookup: CDR1 SQVTM, CDR2 ANQGSEA. The CDR3 reads CSVGEADGYEQYF. In DNA form, the CDR3 reads TGCAGCGTAGGTGAGGCCGACGGCTACGAGCAGTACTTC.

The gene calls are TRBV27 and TRBJ2-3; D gene unclear. Germline loops: CDR1 MNHEY, CDR2 SMNVEV (reference sequence). The CDR3 has 14 residues. V lost 5 bases and J lost 0, with 9 bases in between. In DNA, the CDR3 is TGTGCCAGCAGTAGGACGGAGAGCACAGATACGCAGTATTTT. It translates to CASSRTESTDTQYF.

J is TRBJ2-2 and V is TRBV5-4, with unresolved D. The CDR3 is made up of 14 amino acids. Deletions cut 2 bases from V and 1 base from J, with 6 bases between. Looked up from germline, CDR1 is SGHNT and CDR2 is YYREEE (reference sequence). The chain's CDR3 is CASSFDRNTGELFF. In DNA form, the CDR3 reads TGTGCCAGCAGCTTTGATCGGAACACCGGGGAGCTGTTTTTT.

The rearrangement links TRBV10-3 to TRBJ2-7; the match to TRBD2 covers 8 bases. This CDR3 has 13 residues. Germline V gene sequence: CDR1 ENHRY, CDR2 SYGVKD. J gave up 2 bases and V 6 bases, and 3 bases lay outside the gene matches. This CDR3 is CAIRPGLAYEQYF. As DNA, the CDR3 is TGTGCCATCAGACCGGGACTAGCCTACGAGCAGTACTTC.

The V and J genes are TRBV30 and TRBJ2-5; D is undetermined. Germline-derived CDR1 and CDR2 are GTSNPN and SVGIG (reference sequence). The germline V and J ends were trimmed by 1 base and 4 bases, with 10 bases remaining between them. This CDR3 is 13 amino acids long. The CDR3 here is CAWSGAYGETQYF. Here the CDR3 DNA reads TGTGCCTGGAGTGGGGCCTACGGAGAGACCCAGTACTTC.

V gene TRBV7-2 combines with J gene TRBJ2-3; 8 nucleotides agree with TRBD2. Losses at the gene ends were 8 bases for V and 8 bases for J; bases not matched to a gene: 12. This CDR3 is built from 14 residues. From germline, CDR1 is SGHTA and CDR2 FQGNSA. CDR3: CASRSAGVLGTQYF. Here the CDR3 DNA reads TGTGCCAGCCGGTCAGCGGGAGTACTGGGTACGCAGTATTTT.

This chain uses TRBV5-6 with TRBJ1-2, with 7 bases lining up with TRBD1. Germline V lookup: CDR1 SGHDT, CDR2 YYEEEE. J was trimmed by 4 bases and V by 3 bases; bases with no gene match: 6. This CDR3 has 14 residues. The CDR3 region has the DNA TGTGCCAGCAGCTATACAGGGGAGGGCTATGGCTACACCTTC. Its translation: CASSYTGEGYGYTF. The variable domain in full, completed from reference TRBV5-6 and TRBJ1-2, reads DAGVTQSPTHLIKTRGQQVTLRCSPKSGHDTVSWYQQALGQGPQFIFQYYEEEERQRGNFPDRFSGHQFPNYSSELNVNALLLGDSALYLCASSYTGEGYGYTFGSGTRLTVV.

The CDR3 nucleotides read TGCGCCAGCAGCCAAGATCTAAGCACTAATTACAATGAGCAGTTCTTC. Translation gives CASSQDLSTNYNEQFF. The chain is built from TRBV4-3 and TRBJ2-1; the D is unclear. The CDR3 totals 16 residues. V lost 0 bases to trimming and J lost 4 bases, with 13 bases between them. The germline CDR1 and CDR2 sequences are LGHNA and YSLEER.

In this sample, this clonotype turned up once. V gene TRBV23-1 combines with J gene TRBJ2-7; 7 nucleotides match TRBD1. TRBV23-1 is sorted into the ORF group, with uncertain function. The junction had 11 bases not matched to a gene; V was cut back by 7 bases and J by 5 bases. The CDR3 length is 14 residues. The CDR3 loop reads CASTCNRGSNEQYF. CDR3 nucleotide sequence: TGCGCCAGCACCTGCAACAGGGGTAGCAACGAGCAGTACTTC.

This chain connects TRBV5-4 to TRBJ2-2; the D is unclear. V dropped 0 bases and J dropped 0 bases, with 9 bases sitting between them. This CDR3 is 16 amino acids long. CDR1 is SGHNT and CDR2 is YYREEE in the germline V gene (reference sequence). DNA for the CDR3: TGTGCCAGCAGCTTGGTCGGGCTTTCGAACACCGGGGAGCTGTTTTTT. Its protein is CASSLVGLSNTGELFF.

V and J are TRBV10-1 and TRBJ2-3, with 9 bases matching TRBD2. Unmatched junction bases numbered 4, after V lost 6 bases and J lost 6 bases. The CDR3 spans 13 residues. Germline CDR1 WNHNN, CDR2 SYGVQD (reference sequence). Here the CDR3 DNA reads TGCGCCAGCAGCGTAGCGGGAGTCGATACGCAGTATTTT. This gives the protein CASSVAGVDTQYF.

The chain uses TRBV20-1 and TRBJ1-6; the match to TRBD1 covers 7 bases. Germline V gene lookup returns CDR1 DFQATT and CDR2 SNEGSKA (reference sequence). The CDR3 spans 14 residues. J was trimmed by 9 bases and V by 5 bases; bases with no gene match: 10. The CDR3 protein is CSAGAGGGASPLHF. CDR3 coding DNA: TGCAGTGCTGGGGCCGGAGGGGGCGCTTCACCCCTCCACTTT.

The chain uses TRBV6-6 and TRBJ1-6; 7 bases agree with TRBD1. The CDR3 spans 14 residues. Germline V CDR1 and CDR2: MNHNY, SVGAGI (reference sequence). With V trimmed by 4 bases and J by 7 bases, 4 bases remained unmatched. For the CDR3, the DNA is TGTGCCAGCAGTTTAGGACAGGAGAATTCACCCCTCCACTTT. Translation: CASSLGQENSPLHF.